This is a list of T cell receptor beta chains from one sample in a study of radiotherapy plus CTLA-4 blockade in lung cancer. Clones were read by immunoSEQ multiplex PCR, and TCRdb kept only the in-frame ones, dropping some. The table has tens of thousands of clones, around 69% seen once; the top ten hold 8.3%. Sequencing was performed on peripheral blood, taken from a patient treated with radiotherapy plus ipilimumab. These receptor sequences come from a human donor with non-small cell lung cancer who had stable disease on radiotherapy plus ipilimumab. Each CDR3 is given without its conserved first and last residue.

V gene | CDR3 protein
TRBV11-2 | ASSLERSTGELF
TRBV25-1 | ASSEVWDTNTGELF
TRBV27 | ASSGTRNTEAF
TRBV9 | ASSVVPGFGVFGGYT
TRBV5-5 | ASSFVQGDGYT
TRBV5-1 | ASSLGRGKEETQY
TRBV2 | ASKEGPGMIYGYT
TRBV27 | ASSSVGRNTEAF
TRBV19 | ASSRKGMNTEAF
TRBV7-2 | ASSLDNRGTEAF
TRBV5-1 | ASSSQEGFSGNTIY
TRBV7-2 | ASSLGGLNQPQH
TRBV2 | ASSVLETQY
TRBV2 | ASSLTTGQPQH
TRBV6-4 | ASSDVGLGTDTQY
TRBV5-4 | ASSLDRQNTEAF
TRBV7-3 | ASSLTSGGYSNTGEPF
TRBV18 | ASSPAGTDNSPLH
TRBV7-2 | ASSLVGGDGYT
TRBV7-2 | ASSLIEAKNIQY
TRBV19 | ASSGPGENYGYT
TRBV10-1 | ASSEGGQQPQH
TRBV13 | ASSLGRGGAYEQY
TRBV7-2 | ASSRTTGLENYGYT
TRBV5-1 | ASSLTGSPEEKLF
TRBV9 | ASSVTEGGGYGYT
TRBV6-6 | ASRLAGGRLETQY
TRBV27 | ASSTGLAGGDEQF
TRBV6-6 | ASRDRASYNEQF
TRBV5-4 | ASSLALQRLNTDTQY
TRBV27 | ASSSFGTSGDEQF
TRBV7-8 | ASSLRGGGELF
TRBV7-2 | ASSFRSNTEAF
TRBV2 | ASLESPRETQY
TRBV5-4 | ASSFQRGRNTGELF
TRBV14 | ASSQGSSPLH
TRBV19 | ASRGSGPAYNEQF
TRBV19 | ASSSGDRGSDTQY
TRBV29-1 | SVGGGLGTDTQY
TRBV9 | ASSAPGQGTTDTQY
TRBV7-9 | ASSLILTGGTYEQY
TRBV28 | ASRLDSNEAF